The 5 T cell receptor beta chains in this list originate from one sample, sequenced in a study of blood T cell repertoires in COVID-19. The assay was immunoSEQ multiplex PCR, and TCRdb's table has in-frame clones only and misses some. Of 180,000 or so clones in the sample, 81% were seen once. The sample consisted of peripheral blood. The receptor set was obtained from a woman between 40 and 55 years old with COVID-19, enrolled during active disease.

The rearrangement joins TRBV10-1 to TRBJ2-1; TRBD2 matches 15 bases. The CDR3 has 21 residues. The V gene's germline CDR1 is WNHNN and CDR2 SYGVQD (reference sequence). The trim removed 6 bases at V and 6 bases at J, leaving 21 bases unmatched. CDR3 DNA: TGCGCCAGCAGACTCCCCTACCGGACAGGGGGACTAGCGGGAGGTGTCAATGAGCAGTTCTTC. Protein product: CASRLPYRTGGLAGGVNEQFF.

This sequence joins TRBV18 and TRBJ2-7; 7 bases line up with TRBD1. The V gene end was trimmed by 6 bases and the J gene end by 0 bases; junction bases not matched to a gene: 5. CDR3 size: 14 residues. The germline V gene encodes CDR1 KGHSH and CDR2 LQKENI. The CDR3 DNA reads as TGTGCCAGCTCCGGACAGGACAGCTCCTACGAGCAGTACTTC. It codes for CASSGQDSSYEQYF.

The genes are TRBV6-1 and TRBJ2-3; 10 bases align to TRBD1. Germline V gene lookup returns CDR1 MNHNS and CDR2 SASEGT. Trimming removed 2 bases from V and 2 bases from J; junction bases left unmatched: 13. The CDR3 length is 19 residues. The CDR3 region is CASSEPPTGTGEVTDTQYF. The CDR3 bases are TGTGCCAGCAGTGAACCGCCTACCGGGACAGGGGAAGTCACAGATACGCAGTATTTT.

This clone was seen only a few times. CDR3 amino acids: CASSAGTTAYNEQFF. The CDR3 DNA sequence: TGTGCCAGCTCGGCCGGGACTACCGCCTACAATGAGCAGTTCTTC. The chain combines TRBV18 with TRBJ2-1; 7 nucleotides match TRBD2. The V gene's germline CDR1 is KGHSH and CDR2 LQKENI. The CDR3 totals 15 residues. J lost 2 bases, V lost 6 bases, and 7 bases had no gene match.

The V gene is TRBV3-1 (or the pseudogene TRBV3-2), the J gene TRBJ2-7; 13 bases map to TRBD2. CDR1 is LGHDT and CDR2 is YNNKEL in the germline V gene (reference sequence). The V and J ends lost 5 bases and 6 bases, in that order; junction bases with no gene match: 7. The CDR3 length is 15 residues. CDR3 in DNA: TGTGCCAGCAGCGAGGGACTAGCGGGATTCGGCGAGCAGTACTTC. It yields the protein CASSEGLAGFGEQYF.